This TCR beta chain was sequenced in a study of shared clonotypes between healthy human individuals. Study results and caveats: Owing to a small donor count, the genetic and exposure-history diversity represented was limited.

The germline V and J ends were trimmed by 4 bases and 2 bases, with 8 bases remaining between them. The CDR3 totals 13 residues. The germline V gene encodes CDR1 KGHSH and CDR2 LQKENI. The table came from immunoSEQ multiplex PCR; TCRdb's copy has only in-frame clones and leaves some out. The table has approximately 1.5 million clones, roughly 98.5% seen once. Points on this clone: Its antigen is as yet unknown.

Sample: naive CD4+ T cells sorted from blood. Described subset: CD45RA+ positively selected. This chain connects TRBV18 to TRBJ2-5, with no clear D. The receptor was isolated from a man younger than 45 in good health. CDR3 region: CASSRRGQETQYF. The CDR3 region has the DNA TGTGCCAGCTCACGCCGAGGACAAGAGACCCAGTACTTC.